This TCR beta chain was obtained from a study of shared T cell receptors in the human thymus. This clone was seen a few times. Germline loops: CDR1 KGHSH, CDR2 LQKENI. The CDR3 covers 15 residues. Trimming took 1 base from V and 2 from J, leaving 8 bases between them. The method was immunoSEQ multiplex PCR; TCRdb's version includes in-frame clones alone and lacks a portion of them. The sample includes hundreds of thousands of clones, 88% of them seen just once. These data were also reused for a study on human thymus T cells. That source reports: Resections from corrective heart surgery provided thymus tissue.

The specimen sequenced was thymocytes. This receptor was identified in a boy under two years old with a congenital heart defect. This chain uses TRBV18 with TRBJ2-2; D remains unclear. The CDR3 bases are TGTGCCAGCTCACCACAACCCGGTAACACCGGGGAGCTGTTTTTT. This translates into CASSPQPGNTGELFF.